This TCR beta chain was documented in a study of cytomegalovirus exposure and HLA in healthy donors. General study results and limits: In vitro assays verified that a few CMV-associated chains recognized CMV antigens specifically. It was reported that the classifier diagnosed cytomegalovirus status with high specificity and sensitivity in both the original and validation cohorts.

On this clone: Its antigen remains unknown.

The CDR3 totals 15 residues. Germline CDR1 reads MDHEN; CDR2 reads SYDVKM. The J segment lost 5 bases and the V segment lost 5 bases, leaving 8 bases of the junction unmatched. The protocol was immunoSEQ multiplex PCR, while the TCRdb copy is restricted to in-frame clones and leaves out a portion. The sample records 160,000 or so clones, around 82% being singletons. Sample: PBMCs. The TCR originated in a man under 40 in good health and CMV-seropositive. The chain links TRBV28 to TRBJ1-5, with 8 nucleotides matching TRBD1. CDR3: CASSRPQGADQPQHF. CDR3 sequence (DNA): TGTGCCAGCAGTCGTCCCCAGGGGGCGGATCAGCCCCAGCATTTT.